The subject of this entry is one T cell receptor beta chain. It lacks a known antigen. Base qualities are not recorded, but no much larger clone differs from it by a single base. TCRB CDR3 sequencing used the immunoSEQ assay on genomic DNA. Regarding the original processing steps: Only a few patient CD8+ clones larger than 1% matched published virus-specific TCRB sequences when compared against them. The analyses included only productive TCRB rearrangements. Clonality was calculated as a Shannon entropy-based productive clonality index, and a clone was defined by a unique TCRB CDR3 sequence. To calculate repertoire overlap between two samples, the template counts of each clone were considered relative to each sample's total templates. V-gene usage from TCRB sequencing and V-gene usage measured by flow cytometry were correlated (Spearman r of approximately 0.62). Drawn from immuneACCESS, this table holds only the in-frame rearrangements with V and J called that TCRdb kept. Clones are partly lost; checked studies trace under half to an unresolved V gene and leave the rest unexplained. D and trimming were read from the DNA, whereas the V and J calls and clone size are those reported in that table. In all, the sample holds fewer than 14,000 clones, and about 80% of those were seen once. Jointly, the top ten make up around a third of the sample.

CD4+ and CD8+ cells were isolated by positive magnetic bead selection on an AutoMACS, and purity was checked by flow cytometry. A TCR V beta antibody panel was used in flow cytometry to screen first for clonal expansions, which were then characterized by TCRB deep sequencing of sorted CD8+ fractions. Peripheral blood mononuclear cells were isolated by Ficoll-Paque PLUS density gradient separation. Nucleospin Tissue or Tissue XS kits were used to extract DNA from CD4-enriched, CD8-enriched or PBMC samples, and a Qubit 2.0 fluorometer was used for quantification. Trimmed from V: 4 bases; trimmed from J: 2 bases; junction bases lacking a gene match: 2. Including cysteine and phenylalanine, the CDR3 has 13 amino acids. Only the CDR3 portion is preserved as DNA: 39 bases, with reading frame beginning at the first base. CDR1 and CDR2, looked up from the germline V gene (reference sequence), are LNHDA and SQIVND.

The source of the sample is a study of somatic mutations in cytotoxic T cells in rheumatoid arthritis (dated by TCRdb to the late 2010s). About the study as a whole: Before any treatment started and right after they were diagnosed, patients gave peripheral blood samples (approximately 33 ml EDTA). Median age was essentially the same in the patient group and the control group. Sorted V beta1+ cells also underwent TCRB sequencing, and some V beta antibody-stained T-cell populations were flow-sorted at nearly 100% purity on a FACSAria II or Sony SH800. In newly diagnosed rheumatoid arthritis without treatment, the study examined if expanded CD8+ T-cell clones harbor somatic mutations, relying on TCRB deep sequencing to characterize clonality. For approximately 63 rheumatoid arthritis patients and 20 healthy controls, TCRB deep sequencing was carried out.

Broader findings and caveats from the paper: Viral specificity could not be ruled out by absence from virus-specific databases, and the antigen targets of the expanded CD8+ clones remained unknown. Several identical CD8+ TCRB sequences were found in both blood and synovial fluid, and in about an eighth of the 65 patients the largest CD8+ clone exceeded 20% of CD8+ cells. Healthy controls showed no age-related increase in CD8+ clonality, whereas patients did (Spearman r of about 0.53). CD8+ T-cell clonality in rheumatoid arthritis patients was not significantly different from that in age-matched healthy controls. The finding that TRBV07 was slightly underrepresented in patients was left unadjusted for multiple comparisons.

Material: CD8+ T cells sorted from blood. This TCR derives from an adult with rheumatoid arthritis. Recombination joined TRBV19 with TRBJ2-7, and 7 junctional nucleotides match TRBD1. The CDR3 protein sequence reads: CASSRTGAYEQYF. The DNA reads as follows: TGTGCCAGTAGTAGAACAGGGGCCTACGAGCAGTACTTC.